Listed below are T cell receptor beta chains from one sample, sequenced in a study of CD4+ T cells in melanoma. The repertoire was sequenced with immunoSEQ multiplex PCR; TCRdb's copy has only in-frame clones and lacks some. The profile shows under 10,000 clones, about 70% of them singletons. The sequenced sample was cells from a culture (not recorded whether cultured in vitro). The origin of the receptors is a human donor with melanoma. Both conserved end residues are part of each CDR3. Fields, in order: J gene, D gene, clone size, V gene, CDR3 protein, CDR3 DNA. The D gene is left open where the match is weak. The size entry is marked missing in some rows and otherwise reads once, few, many or a size class.

>TRBJ2-3|TRBD1|.|TRBV5-1
CASSAGQGTDTQYF
TGCGCCAGCAGCGCGGGACAGGGCACAGATACGCAGTATTTT
>TRBJ1-3|TRBD1|few|TRBV30
CACPGQGTAAGNTIYF
TGTGCCTGTCCGGGACAGGGAACTGCTGCTGGAAACACCATATATTTT
>TRBJ2-1|.|.|TRBV6-1
CASSEAGMGLF
TGTGCCAGCAGTGAAGCGGGAATGGGGCTCTTC
>TRBJ1-1|.|.|TRBV2
CASSELGRDTEAFF
TGTGCCAGCAGTGAACTGGGAAGGGACACTGAAGCTTTCTTT
>TRBJ2-3|TRBD1|.|TRBV5-6
CASVRQGSNTQYF
TGTGCCAGCGTAAGACAGGGTTCAAATACGCAGTATTTT
>TRBJ2-1|TRBD1|.|TRBV29-1
CSVEPGQGANEQFF
TGCAGCGTTGAACCGGGACAGGGGGCAAATGAGCAGTTCTTC
>TRBJ2-1|.|.|TRBV4-1
CASSQDALANYNEQFF
TGCGCCAGCAGCCAAGATGCTCTAGCGAACTACAATGAGCAGTTCTTC
>TRBJ2-3|TRBD2|.|TRBV7-2
CASSFTSLAGVSSTDTQYF
TGTGCCAGCAGCTTCACGTCCCTAGCGGGGGTTTCTAGCACAGATACGCAGTATTTT
>TRBJ1-5|TRBD1|.|TRBV2
CASSGQDRGNQPQHF
TGTGCCAGCTCCGGACAGGACCGGGGCAATCAGCCCCAGCATTTT
>TRBJ2-7|.|.|TRBV5-4
CASSPSGGRSEQYF
TGTGCCAGCAGCCCCTCAGGGGGGCGTAGTGAGCAGTACTTC
>TRBJ2-1|TRBD2|.|TRBV6-4
CASSELAGGYNEQFF
TGTGCCAGCAGTGAACTAGCGGGGGGCTACAATGAGCAGTTCTTC
>TRBJ1-1|TRBD1|.|TRBV5-1
CASSLAWTGVNTEAFF
TGCGCCAGCAGCTTGGCCTGGACAGGGGTTAACACTGAAGCTTTCTTT
>TRBJ2-3|.|once|TRBV29-1
CSVEDPRYVNTQYF
TGCAGCGTTGAGGACCCCCGCTACGTAAATACGCAGTATTTT
>TRBJ2-4|.|.|TRBV6-6
CASSYVNIQYF
TGTGCCAGCAGTTACGTAAACATTCAGTACTTC
>TRBJ2-7|TRBD2|.|TRBV7-3
CASSSSGGAYEQYF
TGTGCCAGCAGCTCTAGCGGGGGAGCCTACGAGCAGTACTTC
>TRBJ2-1|TRBD1|.|TRBV7-9
CASSWGTGISSYNEQFF
TGTGCCAGCAGCTGGGGGACAGGGATCAGCTCCTACAATGAGCAGTTCTTC